Reported below is one T cell receptor (beta chain). Its antigen is unidentified. The record originates from a study of cytomegalovirus exposure and HLA in healthy donors. Study outcomes and limitations: Reportedly, a later analysis found an Asian-associated ancestry cluster had fewer N-insertions than the roughly 700-donor mean.

The V end was cut by 4 bases, the J end by 4 bases, with 14 bases between. There are 14 residues in the CDR3. Looked up from germline, CDR1 is LNHNV and CDR2 is YYDKDF (reference sequence). It was with 60 Vbeta and 13 Jbeta primers that the PCR ran. Clones were read by immunoSEQ multiplex PCR, and TCRdb kept only the in-frame ones, dropping some. The sample holds about 130,000 clones, 70% to 75% seen once. The rearrangement uses TRBV15 and TRBJ2-7; D possibly corresponds to TRBD2 (6 bases). The TCR comes from a male donor in good health and CMV-seronegative. Sequenced sample: PBMCs. The CDR3 loop is CATSTPGGRYEQYF. Here the CDR3 DNA reads TGTGCCACCAGCACCCCCGGGGGACGTTACGAGCAGTACTTC.